What follows are 12 T cell receptor beta chains derived from one specimen sequenced in a study of blood T cell repertoires in COVID-19. Some clones are missing from TCRdb's copy, which holds only in-frame ones; the method was immunoSEQ multiplex PCR. The sample consists of some 20,000 clones, around 91% of them appearing once. Sequenced input: peripheral blood. These TCRs come from a human donor in a cohort sampled during active COVID-19.

The chain has TRBV5-4 and TRBJ2-3; 9 nucleotides align to TRBD2. Trimming removed 4 bases from V and 3 bases from J; junction bases left unmatched: 9. In germline, CDR1 is SGHNT, CDR2 YYREEE (reference sequence). The CDR3 is 16 amino acids. The CDR3 nucleotides read TGTGCCAGCAGCCGGGGACTAGCAATAGATACAGATACGCAGTATTTT. Its protein product is CASSRGLAIDTDTQYF.

CDR3 amino acids: CASSHSPGGHQPQHF. The CDR3 DNA reads TGTGCCAGCAGTCACTCACCGGGAGGCCATCAGCCCCAGCATTTT. This sequence joins TRBV27 and TRBJ1-5; D is unresolved. Germline CDR1 reads MNHEY; CDR2 reads SMNVEV (reference sequence). This CDR3 contains 15 residues. Trimming removed 5 bases at V and 5 bases at J, with 16 bases between.

The chain recombines TRBV10-3 with TRBJ1-1; TRBD1 might be the D (5 bases). The germline V gene encodes CDR1 ENHRY and CDR2 SYGVKD. Trimming cost V 6 bases and J 5 bases, with 13 bases left between them. The CDR3 contains 13 residues. CDR3 DNA sequence: TGTGCCATCAGCGCCCCAGGGAGGACTGAAGCTTTCTTT. As protein: CAISAPGRTEAFF.

The J gene is TRBJ2-5, the V gene TRBV6-5, with 7 bases matching TRBD1. The J segment lost 2 bases and the V segment lost 6 bases, leaving 6 bases of the junction unmatched. CDR3 length: 14 amino acids. Germline values: CDR1 MNHEY, CDR2 SVGAGI. The CDR3 DNA reads as TGTGCCAGCAGCTGGGGACAGCTACAAGAGACCCAGTACTTC. Translating it yields CASSWGQLQETQYF.

This sequence joins TRBV18 and TRBJ1-2; 8 bases line up with TRBD1. The junction had 8 bases not matched to a gene; V was cut back by 5 bases and J by 3 bases. Germline V gives CDR1 KGHSH, CDR2 LQKENI. CDR3 length: 15 amino acids. The CDR3 DNA sequence: TGTGCCAGCTCATCGACAGGGGATAGCTACTATGGCTACACCTTC. This encodes CASSSTGDSYYGYTF.

The chain has TRBV5-4 and TRBJ2-3, with 11 bases fitting TRBD2. V gave up 3 bases and J gave up 7 bases; unmatched junction bases: 10. The CDR3 extends over 16 amino acids. Germline assignment: CDR1 SGHNT and CDR2 YYREEE (reference sequence). The CDR3 region is CASSWQTSGDRNTQYF. Here the CDR3 DNA reads TGTGCCAGCAGCTGGCAGACTAGCGGGGACAGAAATACGCAGTATTTT.

The chain joins TRBV29-1 to TRBJ1-5, with 7 bases lining up with TRBD1. V was clipped by 4 bases and J by 4 bases; unmatched bases: 7. CDR3 length: 14 residues. Germline values: CDR1 SQVTM, CDR2 ANQGSEA. CDR3 bases: TGCAGCGTTGCTACCGGGACAGAGAATCAGCCCCAGCATTTT. Translating it yields CSVATGTENQPQHF.

The chain employs TRBV7-2 and TRBJ2-2, with D perhaps matching TRBD1 (6 bases). The germline V gene has CDR1 SGHTA and CDR2 FQGNSA. V lost 4 bases to trimming and J lost 5 bases, with 14 bases between them. The CDR3 extends over 15 amino acids. DNA for the CDR3: TGTGCCAGCAGCTCCTCAGGGGTAGGAACCGGGGAGCTGTTTTTT. Translating gives CASSSSGVGTGELFF.

The V call is TRBV14, the J call TRBJ2-1; D is perhaps TRBD1 (6 bases). Germline CDR1 reads SGHDN; CDR2 reads FVKESK. This CDR3 region has 15 residues. Trimming stripped 3 bases from V and 8 bases from J, with 17 bases between. The CDR3 sequence is CASSHRDKAFYEQFF. The CDR3 DNA reads TGTGCCAGCAGCCACCGGGACAAGGCCTTCTATGAGCAGTTCTTC.

V and J are TRBV6-5 and TRBJ2-1, with 11 positions matching TRBD2. V gave up 7 bases and J gave up 9 bases; unmatched junction bases: 8. The germline CDR1 and CDR2 sequences are MNHEY and SVGAGI. This CDR3 has 14 amino acids. Written as DNA, the CDR3 is TGTGCCAGCATAGTTATAGCGGGGGGGAGTGAGCAGTTCTTC. Translating it yields CASIVIAGGSEQFF.

V and J are TRBV4-1 and TRBJ1-2; 7 bases agree with TRBD1. The CDR3 has 15 amino acids. Per the germline V gene, CDR1 is MGHRA and CDR2 is YSYEKL. J gave up 6 bases and V 3 bases, and 10 bases lay outside the gene matches. The CDR3 DNA sequence: TGCGCCAGCAGCCAGCTACAGGGGTACGTGGATGGCTACACCTTC. Its translation is CASSQLQGYVDGYTF.

The rearrangement joins TRBV7-9 to TRBJ2-7; 10 positions match TRBD2. The J segment lost 0 bases and the V segment lost 5 bases, leaving 4 bases of the junction unmatched. The CDR3 has 15 residues. Germline V gene data show CDR1 as SEHNR and CDR2 as FQNEAQ (reference sequence). CDR3 coding DNA: TGTGCCAGCAGCGATAGCGGGAGGACCTCCTACGAGCAGTACTTC. It translates to CASSDSGRTSYEQYF.